This TCR beta chain was captured by sequencing in a study of T cell responses to AZD1222 COVID-19 vaccine. Study results and limitations: Reports say nearly half of spike-specific TCRs go after unmutated variant regions. All repertoire sampling was performed exclusively after the peak T cell response.

As regards this clone: Its matching antigen is unknown.

Assay used: immunoSEQ multiplex PCR; TCRdb lists only in-frame clones, some missing. This sample has around 150,000 clones, with 90% found just once. Germline V gives CDR1 MNHEY, CDR2 SMNVEV (reference sequence). The CDR3 is 13 amino acids. Deletions cut 8 bases from V and 4 bases from J, with 9 bases between. The starting material was peripheral blood, obtained 28 days after the second AZD1222 dose. This TCR was sampled from an adult who received the AZD1222 COVID-19 vaccine. The chain has TRBV27 and TRBJ1-6; tentatively, D is TRBD1 (6 bases). CDR3 DNA sequence: TGTGCCAGCCGGGACACGTATAATTCACCCCTCCACTTT. It specifies CASRDTYNSPLHF.